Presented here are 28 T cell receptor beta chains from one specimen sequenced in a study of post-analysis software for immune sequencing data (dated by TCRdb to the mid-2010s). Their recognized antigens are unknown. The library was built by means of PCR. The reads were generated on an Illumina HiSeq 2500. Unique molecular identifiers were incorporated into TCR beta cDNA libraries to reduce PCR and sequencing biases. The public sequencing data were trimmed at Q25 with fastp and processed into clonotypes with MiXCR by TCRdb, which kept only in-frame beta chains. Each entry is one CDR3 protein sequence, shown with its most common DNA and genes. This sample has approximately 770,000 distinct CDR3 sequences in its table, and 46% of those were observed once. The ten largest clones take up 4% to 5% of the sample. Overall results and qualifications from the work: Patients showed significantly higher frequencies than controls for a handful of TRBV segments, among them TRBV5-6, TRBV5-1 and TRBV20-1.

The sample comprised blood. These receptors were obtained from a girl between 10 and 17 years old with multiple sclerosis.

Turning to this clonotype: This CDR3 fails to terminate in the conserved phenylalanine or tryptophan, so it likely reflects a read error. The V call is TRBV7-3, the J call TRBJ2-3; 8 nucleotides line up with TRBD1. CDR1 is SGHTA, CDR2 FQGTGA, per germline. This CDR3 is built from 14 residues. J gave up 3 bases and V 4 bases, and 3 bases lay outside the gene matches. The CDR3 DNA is TGTGCCAGCAGCTCTGGACAGGGAACAGATACGCAGTATTCT. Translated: CASSSGQGTDTQYS.

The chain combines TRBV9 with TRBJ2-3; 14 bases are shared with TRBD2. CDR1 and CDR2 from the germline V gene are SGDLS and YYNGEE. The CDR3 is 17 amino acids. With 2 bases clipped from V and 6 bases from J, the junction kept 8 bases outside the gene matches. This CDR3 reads CASSVGLAGVSGDTQYF. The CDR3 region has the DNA TGTGCCAGCAGCGTGGGACTAGCGGGAGTGTCGGGGGATACGCAGTATTTT.

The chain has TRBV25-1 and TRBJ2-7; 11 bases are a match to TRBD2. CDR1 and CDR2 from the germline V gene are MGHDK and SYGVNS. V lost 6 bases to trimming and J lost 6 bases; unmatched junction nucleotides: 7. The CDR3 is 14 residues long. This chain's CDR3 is CASRQLAGVGEQYF. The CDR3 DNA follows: TGTGCCAGCAGACAACTAGCGGGAGTGGGCGAGCAGTACTTC.

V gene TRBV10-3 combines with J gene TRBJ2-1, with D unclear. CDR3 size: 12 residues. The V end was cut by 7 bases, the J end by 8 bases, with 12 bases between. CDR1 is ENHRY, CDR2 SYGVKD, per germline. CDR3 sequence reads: CAIKASAHEQFF. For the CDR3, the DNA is TGTGCCATCAAAGCCTCCGCCCATGAGCAGTTCTTC.

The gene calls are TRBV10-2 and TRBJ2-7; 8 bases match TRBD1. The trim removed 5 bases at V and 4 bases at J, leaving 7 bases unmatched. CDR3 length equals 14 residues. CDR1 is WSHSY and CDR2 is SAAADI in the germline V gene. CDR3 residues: CASSSQGALYEQYF. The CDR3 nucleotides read TGCGCCAGCAGTAGTCAGGGGGCTTTATACGAGCAGTACTTC.

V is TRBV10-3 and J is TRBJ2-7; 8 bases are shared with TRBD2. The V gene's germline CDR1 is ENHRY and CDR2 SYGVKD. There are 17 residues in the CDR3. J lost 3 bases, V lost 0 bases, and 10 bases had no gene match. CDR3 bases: TGTGCCATCAGTGAGTCGTGGCTAGCGGGCAAGTTCTACGAGCAGTACTTC. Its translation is CAISESWLAGKFYEQYF.

CDR3 sequence reads: CASSSRDRGAGELFF. The CDR3 DNA reads TGTGCCAGCAGTTCCCGGGACAGGGGGGCCGGGGAGCTGTTTTTT. This sequence joins TRBV12-3 or TRBV12-4 and TRBJ2-2; 11 bases are a match to TRBD1. V lost 4 bases and J lost 6; bases outside the gene matches: 4. The CDR3 runs to 15 residues.

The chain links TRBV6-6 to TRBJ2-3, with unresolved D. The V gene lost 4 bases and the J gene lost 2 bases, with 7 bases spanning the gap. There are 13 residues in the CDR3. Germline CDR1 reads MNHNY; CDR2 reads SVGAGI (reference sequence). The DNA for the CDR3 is TGTGCCAGCAGTTTGGACCACACAGATACGCAGTATTTT. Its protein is CASSLDHTDTQYF.

The CDR3 DNA reads as TGTGCCAGCAGCAGCTCTTCGGGTACAGCTTTCTTT. Amino acid sequence: CASSSSSGTAFF. This rearrangement joins TRBV6-5 to TRBJ1-1; D gene unclear. Per germline, CDR1 MNHEY and CDR2 SVGAGI. Trimming pared 6 bases from V and 10 bases from J, leaving 15 bases between. The CDR3 is 12 amino acids.

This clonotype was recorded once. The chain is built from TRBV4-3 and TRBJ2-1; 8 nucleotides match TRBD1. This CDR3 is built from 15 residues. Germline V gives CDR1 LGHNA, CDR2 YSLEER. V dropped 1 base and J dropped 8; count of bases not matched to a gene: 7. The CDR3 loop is CASSQGAGGSYEQFF. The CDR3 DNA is TGCGCCAGCAGCCAAGGGGCAGGGGGCTCTTATGAGCAGTTCTTC.

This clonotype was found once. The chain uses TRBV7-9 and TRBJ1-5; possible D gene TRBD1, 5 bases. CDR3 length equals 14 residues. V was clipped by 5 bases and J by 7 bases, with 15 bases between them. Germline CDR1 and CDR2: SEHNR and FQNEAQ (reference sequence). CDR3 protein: CASSAGIGVQPQHF. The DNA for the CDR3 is TGTGCCAGCAGCGCCGGGATAGGGGTACAGCCCCAGCATTTT. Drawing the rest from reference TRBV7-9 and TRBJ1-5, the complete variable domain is DTGVSQNPRHKITKRGQNVTFRCDPISEHNRLYWYRQTLGQGPEFLTYFQNEAQLEKSRLLSDRFSAERPKGSFSTLEIQRTEQGDSAMYLCASSAGIGVQPQHFGDGTRLSIL.

The CDR3 DNA reads TGCAGCGTTGAAGACCTGACAGGGAGCTCCTATAATTCACCCCTCCACTTT. Translation: CSVEDLTGSSYNSPLHF. J is TRBJ1-6 and V is TRBV29-1; the match to TRBD1 covers 7 bases. The germline V gene has CDR1 SQVTM and CDR2 ANQGSEA. This CDR3 spans 17 amino acids. With V trimmed by 0 bases and J by 0 bases, 5 bases remained unmatched.

CDR3 DNA: TGTGCCATCAGCCCTTGGGCATCTAGCGGGAGAACAGCAGATACGCAGTATTTT. It codes for CAISPWASSGRTADTQYF. The V and J genes are TRBV10-3 and TRBJ2-3; TRBD2 matches at 10 bases. The CDR3 totals 18 residues. Per the germline V gene, CDR1 is ENHRY and CDR2 is SYGVKD. Trimming cost V 6 bases and J 4 bases; bases outside gene matches: 16.

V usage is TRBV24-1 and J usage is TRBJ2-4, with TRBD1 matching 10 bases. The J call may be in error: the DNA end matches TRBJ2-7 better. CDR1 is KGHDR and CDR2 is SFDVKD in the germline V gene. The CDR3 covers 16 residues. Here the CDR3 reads CATSDPGQGNGDEQYF. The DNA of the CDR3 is TGTGCCACCAGTGACCCGGGACAGGGGAACGGCGACGAGCAGTACTTC.

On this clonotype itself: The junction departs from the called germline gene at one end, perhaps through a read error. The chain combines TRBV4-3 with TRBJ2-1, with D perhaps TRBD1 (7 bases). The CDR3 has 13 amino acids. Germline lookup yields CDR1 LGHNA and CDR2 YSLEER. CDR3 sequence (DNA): TGCGCCCGCAGCCAACGACAGGGAGGTGAGCAGTTCTTC. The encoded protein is CARSQRQGGEQFF.

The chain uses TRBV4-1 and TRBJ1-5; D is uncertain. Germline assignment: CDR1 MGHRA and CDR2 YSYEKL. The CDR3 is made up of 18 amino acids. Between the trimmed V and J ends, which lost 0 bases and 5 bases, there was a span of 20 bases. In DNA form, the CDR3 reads TGCGCCAGCAGCCAAGATCCCCTGGTGTTGATTGGGGATCAGCCCCAGCATTTT. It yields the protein CASSQDPLVLIGDQPQHF.

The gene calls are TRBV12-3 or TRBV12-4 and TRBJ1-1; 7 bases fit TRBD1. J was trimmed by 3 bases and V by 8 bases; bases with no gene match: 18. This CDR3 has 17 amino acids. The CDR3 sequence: CASGQTRQGVRHTEAFF. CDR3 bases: TGTGCCAGCGGCCAGACCAGACAGGGCGTTCGGCACACTGAAGCTTTCTTT.

CDR3 sequence: CASSDVGTSDEQFF. Here the CDR3 DNA reads TGTGCCAGCAGTGATGTAGGGACTAGCGATGAGCAGTTCTTC. The chain has TRBV25-1 and TRBJ2-1; 10 bases are a match to TRBD2. Germline loops: CDR1 MGHDK, CDR2 SYGVNS. Losses at the gene ends were 3 bases for V and 8 bases for J; bases not matched to a gene: 4. The CDR3 loop spans 14 amino acids.

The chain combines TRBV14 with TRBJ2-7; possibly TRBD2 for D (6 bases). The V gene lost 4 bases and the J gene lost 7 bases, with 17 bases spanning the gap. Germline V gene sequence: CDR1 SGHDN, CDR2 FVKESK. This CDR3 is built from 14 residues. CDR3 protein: CASSPPLASEEQYF. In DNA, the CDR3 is TGTGCCAGCAGCCCCCCACTAGCCTCAGAAGAGCAGTACTTC. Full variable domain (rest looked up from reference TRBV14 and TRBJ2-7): EAGVTQFPSHSVIEKGQTVTLRCDPISGHDNLYWYRRVMGKEIKFLLHFVKESKQDESGMPNNRFLAERTGGTYSTLKVQPAELEDSGVYFCASSPPLASEEQYFGPGTRLTVT.

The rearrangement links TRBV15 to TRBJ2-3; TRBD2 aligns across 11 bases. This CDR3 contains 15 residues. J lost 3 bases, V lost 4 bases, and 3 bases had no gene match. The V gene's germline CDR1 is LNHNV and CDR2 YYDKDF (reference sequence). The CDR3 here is CATSTGLAATDTQYF. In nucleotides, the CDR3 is TGTGCCACCAGCACGGGACTAGCGGCAACAGATACGCAGTATTTT.

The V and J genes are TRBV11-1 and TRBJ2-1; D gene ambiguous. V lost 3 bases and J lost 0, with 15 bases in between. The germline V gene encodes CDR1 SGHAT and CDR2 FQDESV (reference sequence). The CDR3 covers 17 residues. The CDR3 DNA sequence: TGTGCCAGCAGCTTGTCCCAGCGTCAAAGCTCCTACAATGAGCAGTTCTTC. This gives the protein CASSLSQRQSSYNEQFF.

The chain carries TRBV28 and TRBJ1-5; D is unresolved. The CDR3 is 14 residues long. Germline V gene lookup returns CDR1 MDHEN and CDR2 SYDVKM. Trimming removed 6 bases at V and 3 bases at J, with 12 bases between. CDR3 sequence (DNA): TGTGCCAGCAGGCCATTGGTACTCAATCAGCCCCAGCATTTT. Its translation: CASRPLVLNQPQHF.

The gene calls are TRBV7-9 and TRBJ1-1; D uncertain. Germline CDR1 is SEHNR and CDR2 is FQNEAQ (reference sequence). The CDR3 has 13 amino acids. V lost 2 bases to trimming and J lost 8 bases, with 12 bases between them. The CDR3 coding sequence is TGTGCCAGCAGCTTATGGTTGTTGGGGGAAGCTTTCTTT. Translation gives CASSLWLLGEAFF.

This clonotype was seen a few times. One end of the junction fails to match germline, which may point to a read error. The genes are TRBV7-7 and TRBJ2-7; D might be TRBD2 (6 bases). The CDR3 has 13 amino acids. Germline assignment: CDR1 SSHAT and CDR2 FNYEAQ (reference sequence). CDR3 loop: CASSLQRGSEQYF. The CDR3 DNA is TGTGCTAGCAGCCTTCAACGGGGGAGCGAGCAGTACTTC.

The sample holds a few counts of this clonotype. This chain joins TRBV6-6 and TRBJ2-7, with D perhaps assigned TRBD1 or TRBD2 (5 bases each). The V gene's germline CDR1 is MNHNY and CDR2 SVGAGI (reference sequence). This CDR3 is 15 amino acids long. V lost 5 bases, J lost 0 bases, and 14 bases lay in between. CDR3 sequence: CASSTRERLSYEQYF. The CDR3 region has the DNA TGTGCCAGCAGTACCAGGGAGCGACTCTCCTACGAGCAGTACTTC.

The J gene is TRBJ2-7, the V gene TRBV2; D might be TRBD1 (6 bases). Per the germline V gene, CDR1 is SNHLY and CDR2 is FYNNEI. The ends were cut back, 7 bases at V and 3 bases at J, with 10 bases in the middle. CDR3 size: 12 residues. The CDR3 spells CASTDSRYEQYF. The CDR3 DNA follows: TGTGCCAGCACGGACAGCCGCTACGAGCAGTACTTC.

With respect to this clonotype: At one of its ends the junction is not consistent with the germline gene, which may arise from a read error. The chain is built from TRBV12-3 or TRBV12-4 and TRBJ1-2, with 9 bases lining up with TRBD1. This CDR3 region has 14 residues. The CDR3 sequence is CASSNSGQGDGYIF. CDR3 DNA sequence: TGTGCCAGCAGCAATTCGGGACAGGGTGATGGCTACATCTTC.

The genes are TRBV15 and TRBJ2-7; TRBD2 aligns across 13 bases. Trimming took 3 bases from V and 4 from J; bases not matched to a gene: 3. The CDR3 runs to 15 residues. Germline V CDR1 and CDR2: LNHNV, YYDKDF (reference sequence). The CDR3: CATSRRLAGGYEQYF. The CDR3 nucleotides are TGTGCCACCAGCAGGAGACTAGCGGGAGGATACGAGCAGTACTTC.